One and the same sample provided the 11 T cell receptor beta chains below, sequenced in a study of OX40 agonist ivuxolimab in advanced cancers. Using immunoSEQ multiplex PCR, the repertoire was profiled, and TCRdb retains in-frame clones only, with some absent. In the table there are tens of thousands of clones, about 93% of which are singletons. The sample consisted of CD4+ or CD8+ T cells sorted from blood, taken in a trial of the OX40 agonist ivuxolimab. The receptors shown here come from an adult with an advanced solid tumor such as melanoma, head and neck, liver or kidney cancer.

The chain is built from TRBV28 and TRBJ2-7; 9 positions match TRBD1. The CDR3 extends over 17 amino acids. V was clipped by 1 base and J by 1 base; unmatched bases: 8. Looked up from germline, CDR1 is MDHEN and CDR2 is SYDVKM. The CDR3 nucleotides are TGTGCCAGCAGTTTATCAAATTATGGGACAGGGTCCTACGAGCAGTACTTC. It is translated as CASSLSNYGTGSYEQYF.

This clone is a singleton in its sample. This chain links TRBV21-1 with TRBJ2-7; the table's D call, TRBD2, was not checked against the DNA. TRBV21-1 has pseudogene status. The CDR3 covers 14 residues. CDR3 sequence: CASSHPLLVVEQYF. CDR3 sequence (DNA): TGTGCCAGCAGCCATCCACTATTAGTTGTCGAGCAGTACTTC.

V is TRBV9 and J is TRBJ2-7, with D possibly being TRBD1 (5 bases). The CDR3 runs 14 residues. V lost 0 bases and J lost 3, with 10 bases in between. Germline values: CDR1 SGDLS, CDR2 YYNGEE. CDR3 bases: TGTGCCAGCAGCGTAGATACAGGCCACTACGAGCAGTACTTC. This encodes CASSVDTGHYEQYF.

The gene calls are TRBV7-9 and TRBJ2-5; D unclear. Germline CDR1 and CDR2: SEHNR and FQNEAQ (reference sequence). CDR3 length equals 15 residues. Trimming removed 5 bases at V and 4 bases at J, with 17 bases between. CDR3 protein: CASSPLIPKPETQYF. In DNA, the CDR3 is TGTGCCAGCAGCCCTTTAATCCCAAAGCCAGAGACCCAGTACTTC.

This clone was found once. The chain is built from TRBV27 and TRBJ2-3; D may be TRBD2 (6 bases). CDR1 is MNHEY and CDR2 is SMNVEV in the germline V gene (reference sequence). Deletions cut 2 bases from V and 5 bases from J, with 11 bases between. CDR3 size: 14 residues. This chain's CDR3 is CASSLRGLGDTQYF. CDR3 nucleotides: TGTGCCAGCAGTTTACGGGGACTTGGAGATACGCAGTATTTT.

The J gene is TRBJ2-7, the V gene TRBV5-1, with D possibly being TRBD2 (7 bases). Per germline, CDR1 SGHRS and CDR2 YFSETQ. The CDR3 runs to 15 residues. Trimming left V 4 bases short and J 3 bases short, with 17 bases between. This CDR3 is CASSLKGDYRYEQYF. The DNA of the CDR3 is TGCGCCAGCAGCCTGAAGGGGGACTACCGCTACGAGCAGTACTTC.

This clone has only one observation. V gene TRBV27 combines with J gene TRBJ1-1; no reliable D call. The CDR3 length is 12 residues. V lost 4 bases, J lost 6 bases, and 9 bases lay in between. Germline lookup yields CDR1 MNHEY and CDR2 SMNVEV (reference sequence). CDR3 sequence reads: CASSSRAAEAFF. CDR3 DNA sequence: TGTGCCAGCAGTTCCCGGGCGGCTGAAGCTTTCTTT.

The J gene is TRBJ1-1, the V gene TRBV27, with D perhaps matching TRBD1 (6 bases). Trimming removed 10 bases at V and 6 bases at J, with 18 bases between. Germline CDR1 MNHEY, CDR2 SMNVEV (reference sequence). The CDR3 covers 13 residues. The CDR3 nucleotides read TGTGCCACCCGCGTGGGGGCTAGCTCTGAAGCTTTCTTT. Translation gives CATRVGASSEAFF.

The gene calls are TRBV27 and TRBJ2-3, with 7 bases matching TRBD1. V shed 2 bases, J shed 5 bases, and the junction held 10 bases outside the gene matches. The CDR3 totals 16 residues. The germline gives CDR1 MNHEY, CDR2 SMNVEV (reference sequence). CDR3 amino acids: CASSLKGASGVDTQYF. In DNA, the CDR3 is TGTGCCAGCAGTTTAAAGGGGGCCTCCGGAGTAGATACGCAGTATTTT.

CDR3 bases: TGTGCCTGGAATCAAAAAAACCCGGGACAGCGACAATCCCCATACTATGGCTACACCTTC. Translating it yields CAWNQKNPGQRQSPYYGYTF. This chain links TRBV30 with TRBJ1-2; TRBD1 agrees at 7 bases. The CDR3 loop spans 20 amino acids. Germline-derived CDR1 and CDR2 are GTSNPN and SVGIG (reference sequence). Trimming at V came to 4 bases and at J to 3 bases, leaving 26 bases not matched to a gene.

This clone is a singleton in its sample. The chain is built from TRBV4-3 and TRBJ1-4, with D possibly TRBD1 on 5 matching bases. The CDR3 length is 17 residues. Germline V lookup: CDR1 LGHNA, CDR2 YSLEER. Trimming pared 0 bases from V and 8 bases from J, leaving 19 bases between. In DNA form, the CDR3 reads TGCGCCAGCAGCCAAGAAATACTTGTTCAGGGTTTCGAAAAACTGTTTTTT. The encoded protein is CASSQEILVQGFEKLFF.